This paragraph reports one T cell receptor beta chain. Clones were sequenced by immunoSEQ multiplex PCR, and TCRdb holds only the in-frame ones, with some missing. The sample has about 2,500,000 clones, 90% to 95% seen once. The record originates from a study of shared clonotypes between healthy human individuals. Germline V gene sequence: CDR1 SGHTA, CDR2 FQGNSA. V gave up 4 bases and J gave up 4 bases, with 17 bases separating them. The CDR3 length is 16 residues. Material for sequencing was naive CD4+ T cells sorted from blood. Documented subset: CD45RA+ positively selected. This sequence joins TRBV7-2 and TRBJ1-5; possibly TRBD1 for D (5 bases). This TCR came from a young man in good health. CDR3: CASSSPGQGENQPQHF. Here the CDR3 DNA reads TGTGCCAGCAGCTCACCTGGGCAGGGAGAAAATCAGCCCCAGCATTTT.